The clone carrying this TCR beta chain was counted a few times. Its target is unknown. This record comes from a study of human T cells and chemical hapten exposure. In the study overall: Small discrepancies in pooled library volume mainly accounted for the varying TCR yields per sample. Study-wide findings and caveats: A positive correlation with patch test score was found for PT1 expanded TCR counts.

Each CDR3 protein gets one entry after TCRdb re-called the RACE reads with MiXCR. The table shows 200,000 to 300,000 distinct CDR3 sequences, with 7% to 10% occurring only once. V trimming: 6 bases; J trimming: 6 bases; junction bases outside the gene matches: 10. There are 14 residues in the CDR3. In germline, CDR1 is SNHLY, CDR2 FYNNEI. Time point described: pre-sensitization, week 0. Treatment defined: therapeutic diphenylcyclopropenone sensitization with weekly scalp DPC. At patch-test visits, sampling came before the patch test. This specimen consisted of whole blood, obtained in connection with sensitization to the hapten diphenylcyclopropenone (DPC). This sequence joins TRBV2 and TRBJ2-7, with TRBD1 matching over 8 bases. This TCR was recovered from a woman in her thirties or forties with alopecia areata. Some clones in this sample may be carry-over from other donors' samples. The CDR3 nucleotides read TGTGCCAGCAGCCCAGGGGGCAGCTTTCCCGAGCAGTACTTC. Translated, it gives CASSPGGSFPEQYF. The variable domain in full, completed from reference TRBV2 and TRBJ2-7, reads EPEVTQTPSHQVTQMGQEVILRCVPISNHLYFYWYRQILGQKVEFLVSFYNNEISEKSEIFDDQFSVERPDGSNFTLKIRSTKLEDSAMYFCASSPGGSFPEQYFGPGTRLTVT.